This T cell receptor (beta chain) was found in a study of long-term antiretroviral therapy in people with HIV. Study results and caveats: Even long-term ART left TRB diversity below transplant donor controls, despite gains.

immunoSEQ v3.0 was run at survey level. Here immunoSEQ multiplex PCR was the method, and the copy in TCRdb shows in-frame clones only, minus some. The repertoire holds 20,000 to 30,000 clones, with approximately 81% as singletons. This clone came up a few times. Its antigen is undetermined. This sequence was found in a woman aged 18-30 years with HIV. Here the sequenced sample was unsorted PBMCs, taken at the start of antiretroviral therapy, before treatment.

The CDR3 here is CASSLWDSPYNEQFF. CDR3 nucleotides: TGTGCCAGCAGCTTATGGGATTCCCCCTACAATGAGCAGTTCTTC. The V and J genes are TRBV7-8 and TRBJ2-1; no clear D. CDR1 is SGHVS, CDR2 FQNEAQ, per germline. CDR3 size: 15 residues. The V gene lost 2 bases and the J gene lost 2 bases, with 10 bases spanning the gap.